A single sample is the source of the 18 T cell receptor beta chains below, sequenced in a study of radiotherapy plus CTLA-4 blockade in lung cancer. Sequenced by immunoSEQ multiplex PCR; TCRdb stores in-frame clones only, minus some. The table records about 97,000 clones, about 70% of them present only once. This material consisted of peripheral blood, taken from a patient treated with radiotherapy plus ipilimumab. These receptor sequences come from a human donor with non-small cell lung cancer who had a partial response to radiotherapy plus ipilimumab. Some clones in this sample may be carry-over from other donors' samples.

The chain uses TRBV6-1 and TRBJ2-5, with 7 nucleotides matching TRBD2. The CDR3 loop spans 13 amino acids. Germline V lookup: CDR1 MNHNS, CDR2 SASEGT. After removal of 10 bases from V and 5 bases from J, the junction contained 10 bases not matched to a gene. The CDR3 bases are TGTGCCACCCTCTTCAGCGGGATCGAGACCCAGTACTTC. Translation gives CATLFSGIETQYF.

The chain uses TRBV27 and TRBJ2-1; maybe TRBD2 (6 bases). V was shortened by 5 bases and J by 2 bases, with 16 bases between the two germline ends. Per the germline V gene, CDR1 is MNHEY and CDR2 is SMNVEV (reference sequence). CDR3 length equals 16 residues. As DNA, the CDR3 is TGTGCCAGCAGTGATTCTCTAGCGTTCACCTACAATGAGCAGTTCTTC. It codes for CASSDSLAFTYNEQFF.

V usage is TRBV4-1 and J usage is TRBJ1-4; 8 nucleotides align to TRBD1. V trimming: 6 bases; J trimming: 6 bases; junction bases outside the gene matches: 6. The CDR3 is 14 amino acids. CDR1 and CDR2 (germline): MGHRA, YSYEKL. CDR3 coding DNA: TGCGCCAGCAGTCCAGGGGGCCCCGATGAAAAACTGTTTTTT. As protein: CASSPGGPDEKLFF.

This chain links TRBV28 with TRBJ2-3; D remains unclear. CDR3 length: 15 residues. CDR1 is MDHEN and CDR2 is SYDVKM in the germline V gene. V gave up 2 bases and J gave up 5 bases, with 14 bases separating them. CDR3 in amino acids: CASSLPSLGRDTQYF. CDR3 DNA sequence: TGTGCCAGCAGTTTACCCAGCCTTGGGCGAGATACGCAGTATTTT.

This clone was observed once. The rearrangement uses TRBV14 and TRBJ2-3; maybe TRBD1 (5 bases). V shed 4 bases and J shed 6 bases, with 14 bases lying between them. The germline V gene encodes CDR1 SGHDN and CDR2 FVKESK. The length of the CDR3 is 14 residues. The CDR3 sequence is CASSRGTAADTQYF. Here the CDR3 DNA reads TGTGCCAGCAGCCGGGGCACGGCAGCGGATACGCAGTATTTT. Looking up the rest from reference TRBV14 and TRBJ2-3 gives the full variable domain: EAGVTQFPSHSVIEKGQTVTLRCDPISGHDNLYWYRRVMGKEIKFLLHFVKESKQDESGMPNNRFLAERTGGTYSTLKVQPAELEDSGVYFCASSRGTAADTQYFGPGTRLTVL.

The V call is TRBV19, the J call TRBJ2-1, with TRBD2 identical over 16 bases. The germline V gene has CDR1 LNHDA and CDR2 SQIVND (reference sequence). This CDR3 is 19 amino acids long. The trim removed 5 bases at V and 7 bases at J, leaving 14 bases unmatched. CDR3 bases: TGTGCCAGTAGTCCACGCGGAGGGACTAGCGGGGGGGCGGGGAATGAGCAGTTCTTC. Encoded protein: CASSPRGGTSGGAGNEQFF.

This clone was seen only a few times. J is TRBJ1-6 and V is TRBV15; 7 nucleotides align to TRBD1. The CDR3 is made up of 15 amino acids. Per the germline V gene, CDR1 is LNHNV and CDR2 is YYDKDF (reference sequence). Unmatched junction bases numbered 4, after V lost 1 base and J lost 7 bases. The CDR3 spells CATSRVGTANSPLHF. In nucleotides, the CDR3 is TGTGCCACCAGCAGAGTAGGGACAGCAAATTCACCCCTCCACTTT.

This chain links TRBV6-6 with TRBJ1-1; the D gene is possibly TRBD1 (5 bases). Germline lookup yields CDR1 MNHNY and CDR2 SVGAGI (reference sequence). Trimming removed 6 bases at V and 4 bases at J, with 9 bases between. The CDR3 covers 12 residues. The CDR3 nucleotides read TGTGCCAGCAGCGGGGGGGGCACTGAAGCTTTCTTT. Encoded protein: CASSGGGTEAFF.

The chain has TRBV6-1 and TRBJ1-5, with a weak D call TRBD1 (6 bases). V shed 1 base and J shed 2 bases, with 12 bases lying between them. The CDR3 totals 16 residues. In germline, CDR1 is MNHNS, CDR2 SASEGT. The CDR3: CASSEVGGRGNQPQHF. CDR3 coding DNA: TGTGCCAGCAGTGAAGTCGGGGGGCGCGGCAATCAGCCCCAGCATTTT.

The genes are TRBV11-3 and TRBJ2-1, with 11 bases that match TRBD2. Germline V gives CDR1 SGHNT, CDR2 YENEEA. The V segment lost 5 bases and the J segment 4 bases; nucleotides outside the gene matches: 4. CDR3 length: 15 amino acids. The CDR3 DNA sequence: TGTGCCAGCAGCCTCGGGACTAGCGGTTACAATGAGCAGTTCTTC. As protein: CASSLGTSGYNEQFF.

The V gene is TRBV4-3, the J gene TRBJ1-4; D unclear. The CDR3 is 15 amino acids. Germline CDR1 and CDR2: LGHNA and YSLEER. With 1 base removed from V and 5 bases from J, the gap between germline ends came to 11 bases. For the CDR3, the DNA is TGCGCCAGCAGCCAAGGAGGGTCGGCGAATGAAAAACTGTTTTTT. This translates into CASSQGGSANEKLFF.

The sample holds a few counts of this clone. V usage is TRBV7-3 and J usage is TRBJ2-2; TRBD1 matches 9 bases. Per germline, CDR1 SGHTA and CDR2 FQGTGA. The V segment lost 2 bases and the J segment 5 bases; nucleotides outside the gene matches: 6. CDR3 size: 16 residues. CDR3 region: CASSLDRTGVTGELFF. CDR3 DNA: TGTGCCAGCAGCTTAGATAGGACAGGGGTGACCGGGGAGCTGTTTTTT.

In regard to this clone: This same CDR3 is encoded by further DNA sequences in the sample. V gene TRBV19 combines with J gene TRBJ1-2; D gene unclear. The CDR3 is 13 amino acids. The germline V gene has CDR1 LNHDA and CDR2 SQIVND (reference sequence). V lost 2 bases to trimming and J lost 8 bases, with 12 bases between them. Here the CDR3 reads CASSISGQQGYTF. In DNA form, the CDR3 reads TGTGCCAGTAGTATAAGTGGGCAACAAGGCTACACCTTC.

The chain carries TRBV5-1 and TRBJ2-5, with 9 bases that match TRBD2. CDR3 size: 17 residues. Germline CDR1 is SGHRS and CDR2 is YFSETQ. J lost 3 bases, V lost 0 bases, and 9 bases had no gene match. CDR3 in DNA: TGCGCCAGCAGCTTGGGGGTAGCGGGAGCGGGAGAAGAGACCCAGTACTTC. This encodes CASSLGVAGAGEETQYF.

The chain employs TRBV6-5 and TRBJ2-7; perhaps TRBD1 as D (6 bases). Germline values: CDR1 MNHEY, CDR2 SVGAGI. The CDR3 contains 15 residues. Trimming removed 0 bases at V and 5 bases at J, with 14 bases between. The CDR3 is CASSYSGDTGDEQYF. CDR3 in DNA: TGTGCCAGCAGTTACTCGGGGGACACCGGGGACGAGCAGTACTTC.

The J gene is TRBJ1-1, the V gene TRBV6-1, with TRBD1 as a possible D gene (6 bases). Germline-derived CDR1 and CDR2 are MNHNS and SASEGT. Trimming stripped 3 bases from V and 5 bases from J, with 7 bases between. CDR3 length: 12 residues. The CDR3 DNA reads TGTGCCAGCAGTGAGAGGGGGACTGAAGCTTTCTTT. Encoded protein: CASSERGTEAFF.

V and J are TRBV7-6 and TRBJ1-1; maybe TRBD1 (5 bases). Germline loops: CDR1 SGHVS, CDR2 FNYEAQ. The ends were cut back, 3 bases at V and 6 bases at J, with 11 bases in the middle. This CDR3 contains 13 residues. The CDR3 loop is CASSFIGEAEAFF. Written as DNA, the CDR3 is TGTGCCAGCAGCTTTATAGGGGAGGCTGAAGCTTTCTTT.

This chain's CDR3 is CASSLSGGAGGTGELFF. The CDR3 DNA is TGTGCCAGCAGTTTATCGGGCGGGGCGGGGGGCACCGGGGAGCTGTTTTTT. The chain carries TRBV27 and TRBJ2-2; 8 bases are a match to TRBD2. Looked up from germline, CDR1 is MNHEY and CDR2 is SMNVEV (reference sequence). Unmatched junction bases numbered 7, after V lost 0 bases and J lost 4 bases. There are 17 residues in the CDR3.